The 18 T cell receptor beta chains below were found in one sample sequenced in a study of T cells in localized non-small cell lung cancer. The data were produced by immunoSEQ multiplex PCR, yet TCRdb's version contains in-frame clones alone and is incomplete. Altogether approximately 11,000 clones are present, over 70% being singletons, with the ten largest covering 30% to 35%. The starting material was peripheral blood, obtained before any cancer treatment. All receptors derive from a male donor aged 60 or over with stage I lung adenocarcinoma.

The chain employs TRBV6-5 and TRBJ2-2, with TRBD1 identical over 11 bases. Germline V gene lookup returns CDR1 MNHEY and CDR2 SVGAGI. Trimming at V came to 4 bases and at J to 4 bases, leaving 2 bases not matched to a gene. This CDR3 has 15 residues. The chain's CDR3 is CASSSGTGGTGELFF. The DNA of the CDR3 is TGTGCCAGCAGTTCCGGGACAGGGGGCACCGGGGAGCTGTTTTTT.

The chain uses TRBV19 and TRBJ2-1; D is possibly TRBD1 (6 bases). V lost 8 bases and J 7 bases, leaving 15 bases between the germline ends. Germline loops: CDR1 LNHDA, CDR2 SQIVND (reference sequence). CDR3 length: 13 residues. The CDR3 is CASGDQGRNEQFF. In nucleotides, the CDR3 is TGTGCCAGTGGAGACCAGGGGCGGAATGAGCAGTTCTTC.

The chain's CDR3 is CASSVVPRPGGQETQYF. The CDR3 DNA reads as TGTGCCAGCAGCGTAGTCCCACGTCCGGGGGGTCAAGAGACCCAGTACTTC. The V and J genes are TRBV9 and TRBJ2-5, with 7 positions matching TRBD2. V lost 0 bases and J lost 2; bases outside the gene matches: 10. The CDR3 runs to 17 residues. Looked up from germline, CDR1 is SGDLS and CDR2 is YYNGEE. Using reference TRBV9 and TRBJ2-5 for the parts outside the CDR3, the full variable domain is DSGVTQTPKHLITATGQRVTLRCSPRSGDLSVYWYQQSLDQGLQFLIQYYNGEERAKGNILERFSAQQFPDLHSELNLSSLELGDSALYFCASSVVPRPGGQETQYFGPGTRLLVL.

The chain has TRBV4-1 and TRBJ2-2; the D gene is possibly TRBD2 (5 bases). The germline V gene has CDR1 MGHRA and CDR2 YSYEKL. V lost 0 bases, J lost 4 bases, and 15 bases lay in between. CDR3 size: 17 residues. The CDR3 bases are TGCGCCAGCAGCCAAGATGGGCGGGCACTTAGCACCGGGGAGCTGTTTTTT. Protein sequence: CASSQDGRALSTGELFF.

Only a few counts were recorded for this clone. V and J are TRBV2 and TRBJ2-3, with TRBD2 identical over 10 bases. Germline CDR1 is SNHLY and CDR2 is FYNNEI. The CDR3 consists of 16 residues. Losses at the gene ends were 4 bases for V and 0 bases for J; bases not matched to a gene: 4. This CDR3 reads CASSVASGGSTDTQYF. CDR3 DNA: TGTGCCAGCAGTGTGGCTAGCGGGGGTAGCACAGATACGCAGTATTTT.

The rearrangement links TRBV6-1 to TRBJ2-2, with 9 bases matching TRBD2. With V trimmed by 2 bases and J by 5 bases, 21 bases remained unmatched. The CDR3 extends over 21 amino acids. Germline V lookup: CDR1 MNHNS, CDR2 SASEGT. CDR3 amino acids: CASSERRHSSGAAKRTGELFF. CDR3 bases: TGTGCCAGCAGTGAACGAAGGCACTCTAGCGGGGCGGCTAAACGAACCGGGGAGCTGTTTTTT.

For the CDR3, the DNA is TGTGCCAGCAGTTTCTATGGTGGCTACACCTTC. Residues: CASSFYGGYTF. The chain joins TRBV5-6 to TRBJ1-2; D uncertain. Germline values: CDR1 SGHDT, CDR2 YYEEEE. The CDR3 runs to 11 residues. V lost 5 bases and J 7 bases, leaving 9 bases between the germline ends.

This chain connects TRBV27 to TRBJ1-5, with TRBD1 matching 7 bases. This CDR3 region has 16 residues. Per germline, CDR1 MNHEY and CDR2 SMNVEV (reference sequence). With 7 bases clipped from V and 0 bases from J, the junction kept 9 bases outside the gene matches. The DNA for the CDR3 is TGTGCCAGCATCCCAATGGGGACAGTTAGCAATCAGCCCCAGCATTTT. This translates into CASIPMGTVSNQPQHF.

The V call is TRBV7-6, the J call TRBJ1-5; D is possibly TRBD1 (6 bases). The V and J ends lost 5 bases and 6 bases respectively, with 17 bases between them. Germline V lookup: CDR1 SGHVS, CDR2 FNYEAQ. This CDR3 has 15 amino acids. The CDR3: CASSPVGGPAQPQHF. CDR3 DNA: TGTGCCAGCAGCCCAGTGGGGGGGCCTGCTCAGCCCCAGCATTTT.

The gene calls are TRBV6-6 and TRBJ1-3; TRBD1 matches 11 bases. The V and J ends lost 6 bases and 3 bases, in that order; junction bases with no gene match: 4. This CDR3 comprises 15 residues. The germline gives CDR1 MNHNY, CDR2 SVGAGI (reference sequence). Here the CDR3 reads CASRGQGVVGNTIYF. CDR3 sequence (DNA): TGTGCCAGCAGGGGACAGGGGGTAGTTGGAAACACCATATATTTT.

V and J are TRBV4-3 and TRBJ2-7, with a possible D match to TRBD1 (6 bases). Germline V gene data show CDR1 as LGHNA and CDR2 as YSLEER. The CDR3 length is 15 residues. Trimming shortened V by 1 base and J by 4 bases, and 14 bases separated the two germline ends. CDR3 protein: CASSQGSQGWYEQYF. CDR3 coding DNA: TGCGCCAGCAGCCAAGGGTCCCAGGGGTGGTACGAGCAGTACTTC.

V and J are TRBV28 and TRBJ2-5; TRBD2 might be the D (6 bases). Trimming took 6 bases from V and 3 from J, leaving 11 bases between them. The CDR3 consists of 13 residues. Germline-derived CDR1 and CDR2 are MDHEN and SYDVKM. The CDR3 coding sequence is TGTGCCAGCAGGACCGGGACTGAAGAGACCCAGTACTTC. It specifies CASRTGTEETQYF.

This clone was found a few times. This chain links TRBV2 with TRBJ2-7; 14 bases agree with TRBD2. This CDR3 region has 15 residues. CDR1 is SNHLY, CDR2 FYNNEI, per germline. V was clipped by 6 bases and J by 5 bases; unmatched bases: 6. CDR3 protein: CASSRTSGGSNEQYF. CDR3 DNA sequence: TGTGCCAGCAGCCGGACTAGCGGGGGGTCCAACGAGCAGTACTTC.

The V gene is TRBV10-1, the J gene TRBJ2-3, with D perhaps assigned TRBD1 or TRBD2 (5 bases each). CDR3 length: 15 residues. Germline V lookup: CDR1 WNHNN, CDR2 SYGVQD (reference sequence). The germline V and J ends were trimmed by 2 bases and 8 bases, with 17 bases remaining between them. In DNA form, the CDR3 reads TGCGCCAGCAGTGAGGGGAGTCCAGCTGGGGCTACGCAGTATTTT. This translates into CASSEGSPAGATQYF.

The V call is TRBV19, the J call TRBJ2-6; D gene uncertain. From germline, CDR1 is LNHDA and CDR2 SQIVND (reference sequence). The germline V and J ends were trimmed by 8 bases and 0 bases, with 5 bases remaining between them. The CDR3 spans 13 residues. CDR3 sequence: CASGPSGANVLTF. CDR3 bases: TGTGCCAGTGGGCCCTCTGGGGCCAACGTCCTGACTTTC.

J is TRBJ2-5 and V is TRBV5-3; 10 bases are shared with TRBD2. TRBV5-3 is an open reading frame, and its role is uncertain. This CDR3 is built from 17 residues. V shed 4 bases and J 1 base; nucleotides not matched to a gene: 10. The CDR3 DNA sequence: TGTGCCAGAAGCCCGAAACTAGCGGGGACGTTCCAAGAGACCCAGTACTTC. It translates to CARSPKLAGTFQETQYF.

The chain combines TRBV2 with TRBJ1-5; a possible D gene is TRBD1 (5 bases). This CDR3 spans 14 amino acids. Trimming shortened V by 6 bases and J by 4 bases, and 13 bases separated the two germline ends. Germline V gene sequence: CDR1 SNHLY, CDR2 FYNNEI. As DNA, the CDR3 is TGTGCCAGCAGAAGCCCCCGGGGGAATCAGCCCCAGCATTTT. Translation gives CASRSPRGNQPQHF.

This chain links TRBV10-1 with TRBJ1-1; no definite D call. Germline V gives CDR1 WNHNN, CDR2 SYGVQD (reference sequence). The CDR3 extends over 12 amino acids. V was trimmed by 8 bases and J by 5 bases, leaving 12 bases between them. In nucleotides, the CDR3 is TGCGCCAGCGCTAGGGATCGGACTGAAGCTTTCTTT. It codes for CASARDRTEAFF.